The clone carrying this T cell receptor beta chain was seen a single time. With V trimmed by 6 bases and J by 5 bases, 7 bases remained unmatched. Germline V gives CDR1 SGHAT, CDR2 FQNNGV. The CDR3 spans 14 residues. The sample originates from a study of blood T cell repertoires in COVID-19. About the study: The United States, Italy and Spain supplied acute and convalescent COVID-19 samples. T cells, B-cell-depleted T cells, or PBMCs provided the cDNA or gDNA that served as material.

Adults between about 18 and 89 years of age took part from under 30 US areas. In the source study's methods: Amplifying reference gene primers gave estimates of nucleated cell counts. Measured with immunoSEQ multiplex PCR; TCRdb has only the in-frame clones, and not every one. The V and J calls and clone size were taken over from that table, and D and trimming were inferred from the DNA. The table records some 290,000 clones, more than 75% of them present only once. The receptor comes from a middle-aged woman with acute COVID-19. This rearrangement joins TRBV11-2 to TRBJ2-5; the match to TRBD1 covers 9 bases. Sequencing was done on a sample of PBMCs or T cells enriched from blood (not recorded which). The CDR3 is CASSITGGRETQYF. CDR3 nucleotide sequence: TGTGCCAGCAGTATTACAGGGGGCAGGGAGACCCAGTACTTC.